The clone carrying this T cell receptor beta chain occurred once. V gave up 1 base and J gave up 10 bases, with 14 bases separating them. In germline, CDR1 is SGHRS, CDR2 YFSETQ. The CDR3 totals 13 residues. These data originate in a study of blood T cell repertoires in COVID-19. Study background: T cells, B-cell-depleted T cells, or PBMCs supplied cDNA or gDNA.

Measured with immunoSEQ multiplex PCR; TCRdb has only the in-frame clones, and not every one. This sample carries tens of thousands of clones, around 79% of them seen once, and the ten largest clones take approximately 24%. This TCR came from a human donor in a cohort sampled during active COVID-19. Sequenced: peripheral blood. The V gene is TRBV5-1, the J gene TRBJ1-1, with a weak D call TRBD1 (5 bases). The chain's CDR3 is CASSLRGGVGAFF. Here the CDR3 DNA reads TGCGCCAGCAGCTTGAGGGGTGGGGTGGGAGCTTTCTTT.